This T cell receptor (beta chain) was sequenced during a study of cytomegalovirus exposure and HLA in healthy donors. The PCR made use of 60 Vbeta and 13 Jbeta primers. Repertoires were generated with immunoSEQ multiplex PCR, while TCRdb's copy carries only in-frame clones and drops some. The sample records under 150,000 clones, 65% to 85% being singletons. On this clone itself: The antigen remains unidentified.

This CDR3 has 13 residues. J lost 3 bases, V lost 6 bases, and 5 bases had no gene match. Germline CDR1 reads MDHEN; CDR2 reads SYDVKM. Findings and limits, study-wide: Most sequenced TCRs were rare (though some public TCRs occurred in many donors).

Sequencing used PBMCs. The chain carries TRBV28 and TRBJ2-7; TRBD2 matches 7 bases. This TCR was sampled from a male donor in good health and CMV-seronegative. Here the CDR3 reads CASSRGDRYEQYF. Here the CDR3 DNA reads TGTGCCAGCAGCCGGGGGGACCGCTACGAGCAGTACTTC. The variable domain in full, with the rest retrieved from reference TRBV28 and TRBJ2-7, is DVKVTQSSRYLVKRTGEKVFLECVQDMDHENMFWYRQDPGLGLRLIYFSYDVKMKEKGDIPEGYSVSREKKERFSLILESASTNQTSMYLCASSRGDRYEQYFGPGTRLTVT.